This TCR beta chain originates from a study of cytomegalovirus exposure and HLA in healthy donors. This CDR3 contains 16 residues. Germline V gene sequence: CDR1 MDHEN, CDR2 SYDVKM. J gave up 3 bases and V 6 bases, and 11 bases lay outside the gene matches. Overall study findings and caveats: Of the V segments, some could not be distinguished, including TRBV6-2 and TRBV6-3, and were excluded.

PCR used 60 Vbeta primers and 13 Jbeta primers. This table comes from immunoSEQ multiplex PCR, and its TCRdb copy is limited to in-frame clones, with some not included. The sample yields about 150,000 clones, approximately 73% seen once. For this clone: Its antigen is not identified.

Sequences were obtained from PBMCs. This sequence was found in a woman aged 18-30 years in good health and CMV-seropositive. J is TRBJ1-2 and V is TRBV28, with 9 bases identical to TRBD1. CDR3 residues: CASSLPDRGPHYGYTF. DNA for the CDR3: TGTGCCAGCAGCCTACCGGACAGGGGCCCGCACTATGGCTACACCTTC.